The following is a TCR beta chain sequence with its context. This clone was detected once. Its specific antigen is unknown. No per-base quality is available; no much larger clone lies one base away. These data are taken from a study of Ad26.COV2.S vaccination and SARS-CoV-2 variants (dated by TCRdb to 2020 to 2023). Regarding the complete study: Donors in the vaccine arm were drawn from COV1001, a phase I-IIa trial of Ad26.COV2.S in healthy adults that was multicentre, randomized, double-blind and placebo-controlled. Ad26.COV2.S was administered intramuscularly at a dose of 5x10^10 or 1x10^11 viral particles, either as one shot or as two shots given 56 days apart. TCRbeta repertoire sequencing served as the tool for gauging how specific and how broad the SARS-CoV-2-reactive T cell receptors were following Ad26.COV2.S vaccination. A total of approximately 32 samples were included in the TCR-sequenced set, comprising around 20 Ad26.COV2.S vaccine recipients, 5 placebo recipients and 8 SARS-CoV-2 convalescent individuals. Trial participants were randomized into five groups of five, in which low-dose or high-dose Ad26.COV2.S was given once or twice, or placebo was given on both occasions. Throughout the experiments and outcome assessment, investigators stayed blinded to trial group allocation. Study-level results and caveats: Vaccine and placebo recipients had similar non-spike TCR breadth, a finding consistent with the vaccine containing only spike. After vaccination, substantial breadth of spike-specific CD8+ and CD4+ T cell responses was reported. Spike-specific TCR breadth was higher in Ad26.COV2.S recipients than in placebo recipients (P = 0.0014). The authors noted that the TCR breadth and depth analyses may have underestimated total T cell responses. Comparing responses between vaccine doses or regimens was not something the study was powered to do.

The immunoSEQ Assay was used to sequence TCRbeta CDR3 regions. After extraction, genomic DNA underwent amplification by bias-controlled multiplex PCR, followed by high-throughput sequencing. The original methods were these. To quantify the absolute abundance of each unique TCRbeta CDR3 region, sequences were collapsed and filtered. T cell fraction was estimated by normalizing TCRbeta template counts to usable DNA, which was measured by amplifying reference genes present in all nucleated cells. Repertoire TCRs were annotated as SARS-CoV-2-specific when V gene, CDR3 amino acid sequence and J gene were exactly matched to a known reactive TCR set. MIRA supplied the reference SARS-CoV-2 TCR set, which was filtered for enrichment in COVID-19-positive ImmuneCODE repertoires so that public or cross-reactive TCRs were removed. Using the MIRA antigens, annotated TCRs were further analysed by specific ORF or by position within an ORF. Depth was the summed frequency of annotated unique rearrangements, while breadth was defined as annotated unique rearrangements over total unique productive rearrangements. Two-sided Wilcoxon rank-sum tests were applied when comparing TCR breadth between groups. This immuneACCESS table, as held by TCRdb, lists in-frame sequences with V and J called but not all clones. Of the missing ones, under half trace to an unresolved V gene in checked studies; the others have no known cause. V and J calls and clone size follow that table, whereas D and trimming were derived from the DNA. The sample yields about 370,000 clones; roughly nine tenths were counted once. The top ten constitute roughly 3.5% of the sample.

CDR3 length: 14 amino acids, cysteine to phenylalanine. Only the CDR3 region is kept as DNA, spanning 42 bases read in frame from base 1. Trimming takes 5 bases off V and 5 bases off J; junction bases not matched to a gene: 5. From a lookup of the germline V gene (reference sequence), CDR1 and CDR2 are SEHNR and FQNEAQ. Read against the paper, the sample's treatment or condition label means: about 20 received Ad26.COV2.S at low or high dose, single or two shots; five or six received placebo; per-sample allocation not given. For vaccine and placebo recipients, the sequenced repertoires came from samples collected on day 63 after the first injection. Cohort 1b enrolled fewer than 30 adults aged 18-55 years at a single site in Boston, USA, between 29 July and 7 August 2020. Ad26.COV2.S consisted of a replication-incompetent adenovirus type 26 vector by which a prefusion-stabilized SARS-CoV-2 spike protein from the original Wuhan strain was expressed.

This clonotype was obtained from a person aged 18-65 years who received the Ad26.COV2.S COVID-19 vaccine or a placebo. Sequenced here: peripheral blood, sampled in a trial of Ad26.COV2.S vaccine versus placebo. The receptor chain draws on TRBV7-9 and TRBJ2-1, with 8 central nucleotides matching TRBD1. The DNA sequence is given as TGTGCCAGCAGCAAACAGGGGGAAAACAATGAGCAGTTCTTC. It translates to CASSKQGENNEQFF. Joined to the reference TRBV7-9 and TRBJ2-1 proteins, this CDR3 gives the full variable domain: DTGVSQNPRHKITKRGQNVTFRCDPISEHNRLYWYRQTLGQGPEFLTYFQNEAQLEKSRLLSDRFSAERPKGSFSTLEIQRTEQGDSAMYLCASSKQGENNEQFFGPGTRLTVL.